Shown below are 9 T cell receptor beta chains from a single sample sequenced in a study of CD8+ T cells in alopecia areata. Treatment specified: oral pan-JAK inhibitor, 5-10 mg twice daily. Reverse transcribed after extraction, RNA yielded cDNA as the sequencing template. Here immunoSEQ multiplex PCR was the method, and the copy in TCRdb shows in-frame clones only, minus some. The sample yields about 110,000 clones, roughly 84% seen once. Specimen: CD8+ T cells sorted from blood, collected at week 24, from a patient treated with tofacitinib. Every receptor here comes from a human donor with alopecia areata.

The chain couples TRBV7-2 to TRBJ1-5, with 8 bases that match TRBD1. CDR1 and CDR2 from the germline V gene are SGHTA and FQGNSA. CDR3 length equals 14 residues. The V segment lost 4 bases and the J segment 5 bases; nucleotides outside the gene matches: 4. CDR3 sequence (DNA): TGTGCCAGCAGCTCCCTGACAGGGGATCAGCCCCAGCATTTT. Translated, it gives CASSSLTGDQPQHF. Based on the CDR3 plus reference TRBV7-2 and TRBJ1-5, the full variable domain is GAGVSQSPSNKVTEKGKDVELRCDPISGHTALYWYRQSLGQGLEFLIYFQGNSAPDKSGLPSDRFSAERTGGSVSTLTIQRTQQEDSAVYLCASSSLTGDQPQHFGDGTRLSIL.

The chain carries TRBV21-1 and TRBJ2-4; TRBD1, the table's D call, lacks a check against the DNA. TRBV21-1 is described as a pseudogene. The length of the CDR3 is 16 residues. CDR3 in amino acids: CASSKDRGSKVDIQYF. DNA of the CDR3: TGTGCCAGCAGCAAGGACAGGGGTTCGAAGGTAGACATTCAGTACTTC.

The V gene is TRBV10-2, the J gene TRBJ2-3, with 8 nucleotides matching TRBD1. The junction had 12 bases not matched to a gene; V was cut back by 8 bases and J by 2 bases. Germline CDR1 WSHSY, CDR2 SAAADI. The CDR3 covers 16 residues. In nucleotides, the CDR3 is TGCGCCAGCTGTTTAGCACCGACAGGGGCCACAGATACGCAGTATTTT. This translates into CASCLAPTGATDTQYF.

As concerns this clone: The germline gene is not matched at one end of the junction; a read error may be the cause. The chain uses TRBV2 and TRBJ2-7, with 12 bases aligning to TRBD2. CDR1 and CDR2 (germline): SNHLY, FYNNEI. The length of the CDR3 is 16 residues. The CDR3 loop is CASSSSGGAEAYGQYF. The CDR3 bases are TGTGCCAGCAGTTCTAGCGGGGGGGCAGAGGCCTACGGGCAGTACTTC.

The chain links TRBV19 to TRBJ1-2; 10 bases line up with TRBD1. Per germline, CDR1 LNHDA and CDR2 SQIVND (reference sequence). This CDR3 has 14 residues. Trimming at V came to 7 bases and at J to 7 bases, leaving 9 bases not matched to a gene. CDR3 bases: TGTGCCAGTACCCTGACAGGGGGCTTGAGTGGCTACACCTTC. Translated: CASTLTGGLSGYTF.

CDR3 nucleotides: TGTGCCAGCAGCTTAGAGGGGCGGGGAGACGGCAATGAGCAGTTCTTC. Its protein product is CASSLEGRGDGNEQFF. The chain employs TRBV7-2 and TRBJ2-1; maybe TRBD2 (6 bases). V lost 1 base and J 6 bases, leaving 16 bases between the germline ends. The CDR3 is 16 amino acids. Germline V CDR1 and CDR2: SGHTA, FQGNSA. The full variable domain, completed using reference TRBV7-2 and TRBJ2-1, is GAGVSQSPSNKVTEKGKDVELRCDPISGHTALYWYRQSLGQGLEFLIYFQGNSAPDKSGLPSDRFSAERTGGSVSTLTIQRTQQEDSAVYLCASSLEGRGDGNEQFFGPGTRLTVL.

V gene TRBV7-2 combines with J gene TRBJ1-1; perhaps TRBD1 as D (5 bases). CDR1 is SGHTA and CDR2 is FQGNSA in the germline V gene. The CDR3 extends over 14 amino acids. V dropped 4 bases and J dropped 2 bases, with 11 bases sitting between them. The CDR3 DNA reads as TGTGCCAGCAGCTGGGTAGGGGAAAACACTGAAGCTTTCTTT. Protein sequence: CASSWVGENTEAFF.

The rearrangement links TRBV10-3 to TRBJ2-7; 7 bases agree with TRBD1. The V segment lost 8 bases and the J segment 1 base; nucleotides outside the gene matches: 5. This CDR3 has 13 amino acids. CDR1 is ENHRY, CDR2 SYGVKD, per germline. DNA for the CDR3: TGTGCCATCGGAGAGGGACAGTCCTACGAGCAGTACTTC. It yields the protein CAIGEGQSYEQYF.

The chain employs TRBV30 and TRBJ1-3; D is uncertain. The CDR3 totals 12 residues. Trimming took 6 bases from V and 7 from J, leaving 13 bases between them. Germline lookup yields CDR1 GTSNPN and CDR2 SVGIG (reference sequence). CDR3 region: CACLPRRNTIYF. The CDR3, as DNA: TGTGCCTGCCTCCCACGGCGGAACACCATATATTTT.